These 7 T cell receptor beta chains were sequenced from one sample in a study of T cell responses to AZD1222 COVID-19 vaccine. Libraries were prepared by immunoSEQ multiplex PCR; TCRdb keeps only in-frame clonotypes and omits some of them. The sample lists about 140,000 clones; approximately 90% were seen once. The sample here was peripheral blood, taken on day 0 of AZD1222 vaccination. The source of these receptors is an adult in good health.

The rearrangement links TRBV28 to TRBJ2-7; D uncertain. V was trimmed by 1 base and J by 0 bases, leaving 10 bases between them. Per the germline V gene, CDR1 is MDHEN and CDR2 is SYDVKM. CDR3 length: 15 residues. The CDR3 reads CASSLFAAHSYEQYF. CDR3 DNA sequence: TGTGCCAGCAGTTTATTCGCCGCCCACTCCTACGAGCAGTACTTC.

This clone was recorded once. The chain recombines TRBV5-5 with TRBJ1-5; 8 nucleotides match TRBD1. Germline trimming cut 0 bases from V and 6 bases from J; bases unmatched to any gene: 5. This CDR3 spans 15 amino acids. Germline V gene data show CDR1 as SGHKS and CDR2 as YYEKEE (reference sequence). The CDR3 DNA reads TGTGCCAGCAGCTTGGGATCAGGGGGCGGTCAGCCCCAGCATTTT. Encoded protein: CASSLGSGGGQPQHF.

This clone was observed once. V usage is TRBV7-2 and J usage is TRBJ2-2, with D hard to call. The germline gives CDR1 SGHTA, CDR2 FQGNSA. V was cut by 4 bases and J by 2 bases, with 11 bases left in between. This CDR3 spans 15 amino acids. The CDR3 DNA reads as TGTGCCAGCAGCTCACTCGACACAAACACCGGGGAGCTGTTTTTT. Its protein is CASSSLDTNTGELFF.

The chain links TRBV3-1 (or the pseudogene TRBV3-2) to TRBJ1-5; tentatively, D is TRBD1 (5 bases). Germline CDR1 and CDR2: LGHDT and YNNKEL (reference sequence). Trimming removed 1 base from V and 2 bases from J, with 15 bases in between. This CDR3 is 17 amino acids long. DNA of the CDR3: TGTGCCAGCAGCCAAGGCCCAGGGATGGGCGGCAATCAGCCCCAGCATTTT. It is translated as CASSQGPGMGGNQPQHF.

The V and J genes are TRBV4-3 and TRBJ2-5, with 9 bases lining up with TRBD2. V dropped 1 base and J dropped 4; count of bases not matched to a gene: 1. The CDR3 is 14 residues long. The V gene's germline CDR1 is LGHNA and CDR2 YSLEER. The CDR3 protein is CASSQVLAGETQYF. Here the CDR3 DNA reads TGCGCCAGCAGCCAAGTACTAGCGGGAGAGACCCAGTACTTC.

The table lists this clone with a few counts. This chain joins TRBV6-5 and TRBJ1-6; 8 nucleotides agree with TRBD1. The CDR3 length is 16 residues. J was trimmed by 10 bases and V by 0 bases; bases with no gene match: 8. Germline CDR1 is MNHEY and CDR2 is SVGAGI. The CDR3 DNA is TGTGCCAGCAGTTACTCGACAGGGGCTGCCGGGTCACCCCTCCACTTT. Its protein is CASSYSTGAAGSPLHF.

The chain carries TRBV19 and TRBJ1-5; no firm D call. Trimming shortened V by 1 base and J by 4 bases, and 11 bases separated the two germline ends. This CDR3 spans 15 amino acids. Per the germline V gene, CDR1 is LNHDA and CDR2 is SQIVND (reference sequence). CDR3 DNA: TGTGCCAGTAGTATAGCCGGAGGTTTGAATCAGCCCCAGCATTTT. Amino acids: CASSIAGGLNQPQHF.